These 7 T cell receptor beta chains share one sample of origin, sequenced in a study of glioma-infiltrating T cells. The iRepertoire nested amplicon-rescue multiplex PCR amplified TCR alpha and beta CDR3s from RNA. TCRdb recomputed calls from the multiplex PCR reads with MiXCR, one row per CDR3 protein. The sample lists a few hundred thousand distinct CDR3 sequences, less than 50% occurring once. The sequenced sample was glioma tissue, nonneoplastic brain tissue, or PBMCs (not recorded which). The source is a human donor with low-grade glioma or glioblastoma, undergoing nonglioma brain surgery, or in good health (not recorded which).

The chain carries TRBV11-1 and TRBJ2-1; D could derive from TRBD1 or TRBD2 (5 bases each). Per germline, CDR1 SGHAT and CDR2 FQDESV (reference sequence). CDR3 length: 16 amino acids. The V gene lost 5 bases and the J gene lost 4 bases, with 18 bases spanning the gap. CDR3 nucleotides: TGTGCCAGCAGCCCCCGGGACGTAAGAACTTACAATGAGCAGTTCTTC. Translating it yields CASSPRDVRTYNEQFF.

The sample holds many counts of this clonotype. The chain uses TRBV6-2 or TRBV6-3 and TRBJ1-2; D remains ambiguous. Trimming removed 5 bases at V and 4 bases at J, with 14 bases between. Looked up from germline, CDR1 is MNHEY and CDR2 is SVGEGT. This CDR3 spans 14 amino acids. The CDR3 spells CASSGRGALYGYTF. DNA for the CDR3: TGTGCCAGCAGTGGACGCGGCGCTCTCTATGGCTACACCTTC.

Many counts were recorded for this clonotype. This chain joins TRBV6-6 and TRBJ2-2; D is uncertain. The CDR3 covers 14 residues. Trimming stripped 1 base from V and 8 bases from J, with 11 bases between. CDR1 and CDR2 (germline): MNHNY, SVGAGI (reference sequence). The chain's CDR3 is CASSYLMVGGELFF. The CDR3 DNA reads as TGTGCCAGCAGTTACTTGATGGTCGGTGGGGAGCTGTTTTTT.

The V gene is TRBV6-1, the J gene TRBJ2-5, with D maybe TRBD2 (6 bases). Trimming took 5 bases from V and 1 from J, leaving 17 bases between them. This CDR3 contains 16 residues. Germline CDR1 is MNHNS and CDR2 is SASEGT. The DNA for the CDR3 is TGTGCCAGCAGTATTATCTGGGCACTAGCCCAAGAGACCCAGTACTTC. This encodes CASSIIWALAQETQYF.

With respect to this clonotype: A read error may be the cause here, since a much bigger clone is one base away. This chain connects TRBV20-1 to TRBJ2-1; D tentatively reads TRBD1 or TRBD2 (6 bases each). The length of the CDR3 is 17 residues. V lost 0 bases and J 7 bases, leaving 22 bases between the germline ends. Per the germline V gene, CDR1 is DFQATT and CDR2 is SNEGSKA (reference sequence). The CDR3 DNA reads as TGCAGTGCTAGAGACGCCTTCCTAGCGAAAGGGGGGAATGAGCAGTTCTTC. Translation gives CSARDAFLAKGGNEQFF.

This clonotype has a handful of counts. The J gene is TRBJ1-5, the V gene TRBV4-2; D ambiguous. Trimming left V 0 bases short and J 3 bases short, with 3 bases between. Germline values: CDR1 LGHNA, CDR2 YNFKEQ. The CDR3 runs to 13 residues. The CDR3 DNA follows: TGTGCCAGCAGCCAAGAGCTCAATCAGCCCCAGCATTTT. Translation gives CASSQELNQPQHF.

Notes on this clonotype: This may stem from a read error, because a much larger clone lies one nucleotide away. As the CDR3 is not closed by the conserved phenylalanine or tryptophan, this likely results from a read error. The V and J genes are TRBV4-1 and TRBJ2-1, with TRBD2 matching over 7 bases. Germline V gives CDR1 MGHRA, CDR2 YSYEKL. The CDR3 extends over 17 amino acids. V was clipped by 0 bases and J by 5 bases; unmatched bases: 10. The CDR3 DNA follows: TGCGCCAGCAGCCAAGAAATCCGGACTAGGTCGAACAATGAGCAGTTCTTA. Encoded protein: CASSQEIRTRSNNEQFL.